Presented here are 11 T cell receptor beta chains from one specimen sequenced in a study of neurological immune-mediated disorders. From the 5' RACE reads, TCRdb called clonotypes with MiXCR, one entry per CDR3 protein. The sample has 30,000 to 45,000 distinct CDR3 sequences, more than 9% seen once. Input material: CD4+ T cells from blood. These receptors all stem from a woman aged 25 to 45 with HTLV-1-associated myelopathy (HAM/TSP).

This clonotype was detected ten times or more. The chain employs TRBV20-1 and TRBJ1-6; D possibly corresponds to TRBD1 (6 bases). CDR1 DFQATT and CDR2 SNEGSKA come from the germline V gene (reference sequence). The CDR3 spans 18 residues. Trimming removed 3 bases at V and 5 bases at J, with 23 bases between. Written as DNA, the CDR3 is TGCAGTGCTAGCTCAGGCCTTAGGGGGAGAGTCGATAATTCACCCCTCCACTTT. This sequence encodes CSASSGLRGRVDNSPLHF.

This clonotype was observed many times. This chain joins TRBV20-1 and TRBJ1-3; unclear D gene. The CDR3 length is 15 residues. V was clipped by 3 bases and J by 0 bases, with 12 bases between them. The germline V gene has CDR1 DFQATT and CDR2 SNEGSKA (reference sequence). As DNA, the CDR3 is TGCAGTGCTAGGGGAGACCGTAGCTCTGGAAACACCATATATTTT. Encoded protein: CSARGDRSSGNTIYF.

In this sample, this clonotype turned up many times. CDR3 amino acids: CASSQGVSASGNTIYF. DNA for the CDR3: TGTGCCAGCAGCCAAGGGGTCAGCGCCTCTGGAAACACCATATATTTT. The V call is TRBV3-1, the J call TRBJ1-3; no clear D gene. Germline assignment: CDR1 LGHDT and CDR2 YNNKEL (reference sequence). V was cut by 1 base and J by 0 bases, with 10 bases left in between. This CDR3 has 16 amino acids.

This clonotype was recorded at least ten times. The V and J genes are TRBV27 and TRBJ2-1; 11 positions match TRBD2. CDR1 and CDR2 (germline): MNHEY, SMNVEV (reference sequence). This CDR3 has 17 residues. Trimming removed 0 bases from V and 6 bases from J; junction bases left unmatched: 7. Here the CDR3 DNA reads TGTGCCAGCAGTTTATCGGCTAGCGGGGGGAGGCGCAATGAGCAGTTCTTC. It codes for CASSLSASGGRRNEQFF.

This clonotype was seen at least ten times. The gene calls are TRBV19 and TRBJ2-1; D is possibly TRBD1 or TRBD2 (6 bases each). Trimming took off 3 bases at V and 1 base at J, with 16 bases between the two ends. The CDR3 runs to 17 residues. Germline V gives CDR1 LNHDA, CDR2 SQIVND (reference sequence). The CDR3 DNA follows: TGTGCCAGTAGTATTTCGGGGGCGGTTGGATCCTACAATGAGCAGTTCTTC. Its translation: CASSISGAVGSYNEQFF.

This clonotype has at least ten counts. This chain uses TRBV10-3 with TRBJ2-2; D unresolved. Germline loops: CDR1 ENHRY, CDR2 SYGVKD. This CDR3 comprises 14 residues. Between the trimmed V and J ends, which lost 6 bases and 0 bases, there was a span of 8 bases. The CDR3 DNA is TGTGCCATCAGAAGCTTGGCGAACACCGGGGAGCTGTTTTTT. Amino acids: CAIRSLANTGELFF.

This clonotype was found many times. The gene calls are TRBV5-1 and TRBJ1-2; 8 nucleotides align to TRBD1. The germline V gene has CDR1 SGHRS and CDR2 YFSETQ. The CDR3 runs 15 residues. J was trimmed by 4 bases and V by 0 bases; bases with no gene match: 5. CDR3 amino acids: CASSLESGGSYGYTF. The CDR3 region has the DNA TGCGCCAGCAGCTTGGAGTCAGGGGGCAGCTATGGCTACACCTTC.

At least ten counts were recorded for this clonotype. This chain links TRBV5-1 with TRBJ2-6, with TRBD2 matching over 11 bases. Germline V CDR1 and CDR2: SGHRS, YFSETQ. V was pared by 0 bases and J by 2 bases, with 1 base of the junction left unmatched. The CDR3 runs to 17 residues. CDR3 residues: CASSLDSGGAGANVLTF. CDR3 nucleotides: TGCGCCAGCAGCTTGGATAGCGGGGGGGCTGGGGCCAACGTCCTGACTTTC.

This clonotype was seen many times. This chain uses TRBV5-1 with TRBJ1-6; the D is unclear. V was pared by 2 bases and J by 8 bases, with 14 bases between. The CDR3 has 15 amino acids. Germline CDR1 is SGHRS and CDR2 is YFSETQ. CDR3 residues: CASSFGTVGDSPLHF. CDR3 in DNA: TGCGCCAGCAGCTTTGGAACCGTCGGCGATTCACCCCTCCACTTT. The entire variable domain, with the rest obtained from reference TRBV5-1 and TRBJ1-6, is as follows: KAGVTQTPRYLIKTRGQQVTLSCSPISGHRSVSWYQQTPGQGLQFLFEYFSETQRNKGNFPGRFSGRQFSNSRSEMNVSTLELGDSALYLCASSFGTVGDSPLHFGNGTRLTVT.

This clonotype was seen at least ten times. This chain joins TRBV5-1 and TRBJ1-2; D perhaps matches TRBD1 (6 bases). The CDR3 consists of 15 residues. The V gene lost 4 bases and the J gene lost 4 bases, with 17 bases spanning the gap. In germline, CDR1 is SGHRS, CDR2 YFSETQ. The CDR3 sequence: CASSGDRTDLYGYTF. The CDR3 nucleotides read TGCGCCAGCAGCGGAGATAGGACAGACCTCTATGGCTACACCTTC.

This rearrangement joins TRBV29-1 to TRBJ1-1, with a possible D match to TRBD1 (5 bases). The CDR3 spans 14 residues. The germline V gene has CDR1 SQVTM and CDR2 ANQGSEA. Between the trimmed V and J ends, which lost 4 bases and 0 bases, there was a span of 12 bases. CDR3 coding DNA: TGCAGCGTTGGGGCCTCGGGGCTGAACACTGAAGCTTTCTTT. It yields the protein CSVGASGLNTEAFF. Full variable domain (rest looked up from reference TRBV29-1 and TRBJ1-1): SAVISQKPSRDICQRGTSLTIQCQVDSQVTMMFWYRQQPGQSLTLIATANQGSEATYESGFVIDKFPISRPNLTFSTLTVSNMSPEDSSIYLCSVGASGLNTEAFFGQGTRLTVV.